This T cell receptor beta chain was obtained from a study of blood T cell repertoires in COVID-19. Looking at the study overall: COVID-19 samples from acute and convalescent phases originated in the United States, Italy and Spain. T cells, B-cell-depleted T cells, or PBMCs provided the cDNA or gDNA that served as material.

This CDR3 is 11 amino acids long. From germline, CDR1 is MNHEY and CDR2 SVGAGI. The V gene lost 2 bases and the J gene lost 14 bases, with 12 bases spanning the gap. In the study's own analysis: Estimates of nucleated cell counts were drawn from the amplification of reference gene primers. Profiled with immunoSEQ multiplex PCR; TCRdb holds only in-frame clones, not every one. That table furnishes V, J and clone size, whereas the DNA furnished D and trimming. The table records some 260,000 clones, 70% to 85% of them present only once. This receptor was obtained from a man older than 75 with acute or convalescent COVID-19. Material for sequencing was peripheral blood. V and J are TRBV6-5 and TRBJ1-1; the D is unclear. CDR3 residues: CASSYNSKEFF. The CDR3 region has the DNA TGTGCCAGCAGTTACAATTCGAAGGAGTTCTTT.